The next 17 T cell receptor beta chains were all read from a single sample in a study of shared clonotypes between healthy human individuals. Libraries were prepared by immunoSEQ multiplex PCR; TCRdb keeps only in-frame clonotypes and omits some of them. The sample contains around 650,000 clones, around 96% of which appear only once. The naive CD8 fraction comprised CD45RO-negative cells positively selected for CCR7 and excluded terminally differentiated effector memory CD45RA+ cells. Sequences were obtained from naive CD8+ T cells sorted from blood. The receptors originated from a woman aged 25 to 39 in good health.

The chain combines TRBV29-1 with TRBJ2-6, with D hard to call. CDR3 length: 15 residues. V shed 7 bases and J shed 4 bases, with 17 bases lying between them. Germline V gene data show CDR1 as SQVTM and CDR2 as ANQGSEA. The CDR3: CSAYPQGSGANVLTF. As DNA, the CDR3 is TGCAGCGCTTACCCCCAAGGGTCGGGGGCCAACGTCCTGACTTTC.

This chain joins TRBV28 and TRBJ2-7; D remains ambiguous. Trimming pared 6 bases from V and 6 bases from J, leaving 12 bases between. The CDR3 is 12 amino acids. Germline assignment: CDR1 MDHEN and CDR2 SYDVKM. Written as DNA, the CDR3 is TGTGCCAGCAGCTATCCCTTCGGCGAGCAGTACTTC. This translates into CASSYPFGEQYF.

On this clone: Sequence at one end of the junction differs from germline and may be a read error. The chain employs TRBV25-1 and TRBJ2-1, with 9 bases that match TRBD2. Germline CDR1 MGHDK, CDR2 SYGVNS. The CDR3 is 16 amino acids. For the CDR3, the DNA is TGTGCCAGCAGTAGGGCATTGCGGGAGGGCTACATTGAGCAGTTCTTC. Translating gives CASSRALREGYIEQFF.

The gene calls are TRBV28 and TRBJ2-7; possible D gene TRBD2, 6 bases. The CDR3 runs to 16 residues. Trimming took off 3 bases at V and 5 bases at J, with 20 bases between the two ends. Germline V gene sequence: CDR1 MDHEN, CDR2 SYDVKM. For the CDR3, the DNA is TGTGCCAGCAGTTTCGCCGGACTAACAATTTTCAACGAGCAGTACTTC. It encodes CASSFAGLTIFNEQYF.

The CDR3 region has the DNA TGCGCCAGCAGCCAAAGGTTGCTGGCCGGAGATACGCCCCAGCATTTT. This sequence encodes CASSQRLLAGDTPQHF. The gene calls are TRBV4-1 and TRBJ1-5, with D hard to call. CDR1 is MGHRA, CDR2 YSYEKL, per germline. The V end was cut by 2 bases, the J end by 9 bases, with 20 bases between. The CDR3 runs to 16 residues.

With regard to this clone: Germline is not matched at one junction end, which may reflect a read error. The chain uses TRBV30 and TRBJ2-7; maybe TRBD1 (5 bases). The CDR3 sequence is 13 residues long. Germline V gives CDR1 GTSNPN, CDR2 SVGIG (reference sequence). For the CDR3, the DNA is TGTGCCTGGGGTGTGAACAGGAACTACGAGCAGTACTTC. Protein product: CAWGVNRNYEQYF.

The V and J genes are TRBV9 and TRBJ2-1, with unresolved D. CDR1 and CDR2 from the germline V gene are SGDLS and YYNGEE. The CDR3 runs to 13 residues. V lost 0 bases and J lost 3, with 4 bases in between. CDR3 in amino acids: CASSVDDYNEQFF. The CDR3 DNA reads as TGTGCCAGCAGCGTAGATGACTACAATGAGCAGTTCTTC.

The chain recombines TRBV29-1 with TRBJ2-1; D call uncertain. V dropped 2 bases and J dropped 0 bases, with 14 bases sitting between them. The CDR3 covers 16 residues. Germline V gives CDR1 SQVTM, CDR2 ANQGSEA. The CDR3 here is CSVERVQEPSYNEQFF. As DNA, the CDR3 is TGCAGCGTTGAACGGGTTCAGGAACCCTCCTACAATGAGCAGTTCTTC.

V usage is TRBV6-5 and J usage is TRBJ2-5, with D tentatively TRBD1 (5 bases). CDR1 is MNHEY and CDR2 is SVGAGI in the germline V gene. The CDR3 extends over 12 amino acids. The germline V and J ends were trimmed by 2 bases and 13 bases, with 14 bases remaining between them. The CDR3: CASSYEDSSLYF. Written as DNA, the CDR3 is TGTGCCAGCAGTTACGAAGACAGCTCCCTGTACTTC.

The chain is built from TRBV28 and TRBJ2-7; D not resolved. From germline, CDR1 is MDHEN and CDR2 SYDVKM. Trimming stripped 6 bases from V and 0 bases from J, with 18 bases between. The length of the CDR3 is 16 residues. CDR3 DNA sequence: TGTGCCAGCAGCACCCTCGGGCAGATCCTCTCCTACGAGCAGTACTTC. It translates to CASSTLGQILSYEQYF.

The chain joins TRBV19 to TRBJ2-2; maybe TRBD2 (7 bases). The CDR3 covers 16 residues. V lost 5 bases and J lost 4, with 17 bases in between. CDR1 is LNHDA and CDR2 is SQIVND in the germline V gene (reference sequence). The CDR3 reads CASSLGMGGGTGELFF. DNA for the CDR3: TGTGCCAGTAGTCTCGGTATGGGAGGGGGCACCGGGGAGCTGTTTTTT.

V and J are TRBV29-1 and TRBJ1-2, with TRBD1 matching 9 bases. With 6 bases clipped from V and 6 bases from J, the junction kept 8 bases outside the gene matches. CDR3 length: 13 amino acids. CDR1 is SQVTM and CDR2 is ANQGSEA in the germline V gene. The CDR3 coding sequence is TGCAGCGTGGATACAGGGGGCGCGGATGGCTACACCTTC. It is translated as CSVDTGGADGYTF.

The chain recombines TRBV5-6 with TRBJ2-7; 7 bases align to TRBD2. The CDR3 loop spans 14 amino acids. V lost 2 bases, J lost 3 bases, and 5 bases stayed unmatched. In germline, CDR1 is SGHDT, CDR2 YYEEEE. CDR3 DNA sequence: TGTGCCAGCAGCTTTAGCGGGTCTATCTACGAGCAGTACTTC. Translation gives CASSFSGSIYEQYF.

This chain links TRBV7-6 with TRBJ2-7; TRBD2 agrees at 9 bases. Trimming cost V 2 bases and J 7 bases; bases outside gene matches: 15. Per the germline V gene, CDR1 is SGHVS and CDR2 is FNYEAQ. This CDR3 comprises 17 residues. CDR3: CASSLSPGAGGPPEQYF. The CDR3 DNA follows: TGTGCCAGCAGCTTATCCCCTGGGGCGGGAGGGCCCCCTGAGCAGTACTTC. Drawing the rest from reference TRBV7-6 and TRBJ2-7, the complete variable domain is GAGVSQSPRYKVTKRGQDVALRCDPISGHVSLYWYRQALGQGPEFLTYFNYEAQQDKSGLPNDRFSAERPEGSISTLTIQRTEQRDSAMYRCASSLSPGAGGPPEQYFGPGTRLTVT.

The chain carries TRBV5-6 and TRBJ2-3, with TRBD2 identical over 7 bases. CDR3 length: 14 residues. Trimming took 4 bases from V and 6 from J; bases not matched to a gene: 8. CDR1 and CDR2 (germline): SGHDT, YYEEEE. CDR3 sequence: CASSPTGGTDTQYF. CDR3 nucleotides: TGTGCCAGCAGCCCTACCGGGGGGACCGATACGCAGTATTTT.

The chain combines TRBV7-8 with TRBJ1-1, with D maybe TRBD1 (5 bases). This CDR3 is built from 13 residues. Deletions cut 1 base from V and 4 bases from J, with 7 bases between. From germline, CDR1 is SGHVS and CDR2 FQNEAQ. The CDR3 sequence is CASSLERGTEAFF. The CDR3 DNA reads TGTGCCAGCAGCTTAGAGAGGGGCACTGAAGCTTTCTTT. Variable domain in full (rest from reference TRBV7-8 and TRBJ1-1): GAGVSQSPRYKVAKRGQDVALRCDPISGHVSLFWYQQALGQGPEFLTYFQNEAQLDKSGLPSDRFFAERPEGSVSTLKIQRTQQEDSAVYLCASSLERGTEAFFGQGTRLTVV.

The chain uses TRBV2 and TRBJ1-4, with D hard to call. V was pared by 6 bases and J by 7 bases, with 18 bases between. Germline CDR1 and CDR2: SNHLY and FYNNEI. The CDR3 runs 15 residues. As DNA, the CDR3 is TGTGCCAGCAGGCCCCGACATTTAGTAGGTGAAAAACTGTTTTTT. As protein: CASRPRHLVGEKLFF.